This T cell receptor beta chain is from a study of blood T cell repertoires in COVID-19 (dated by TCRdb to the early 2020s). General notes on the study: Samples covering the acute and convalescent phases of COVID-19 were provided by collaborators in the United States, Italy and Spain. The prospective study material was composed of cDNA or gDNA derived from T cells, B-cell-depleted T cells, or PBMCs. The samples were drawn from the first 160 participants of the ongoing ImmuneRACE study and from 950 to 1,500 subjects provided by 6 global collaborators. A de-identified subject ID, COVID-19 status, age in years and sex were almost always included in the sample metadata. The dataset comprised deeply sampled blood TCRbeta repertoires from subjects exposed to, actively infected with, or recovered from COVID-19. A freely available public database, intended as a resource for researchers studying the immune response to SARS-CoV-2, is where the repertoires were released. Where HLA class I and class II types were available, the types were taken from metadata supplied by the sample provider, not from assay-based typing.

The research as a whole found: Clinical and demographic metadata were provided uncurated, with the amount varying by source and participant.

TCRbeta CDR3 regions were amplified from genomic DNA using the immunoSEQ Assay, a bias-controlled multiplex PCR. Turning to the authors' computational methods: Nucleated cell counts per sample were estimated from amplification of reference gene primers within the assay. To quantify the absolute abundance of each unique TCRbeta CDR3 rearrangement, sequence reads were collapsed and filtered. For each sample, productive Simpson clonality was calculated by taking the square root of Simpson's diversity index across productive rearrangements. As stored in TCRdb, this immuneACCESS dataset retains in-frame rearrangements with V and J assigned. A fraction of the clones does not appear; measured against another copy, unresolved V genes explain less than half of the discrepancy, and the remainder lacks a known reason. D and trimming were read from the DNA, whereas the V and J calls and clone size are those reported in that table. For this sample the table gives 200,000 to 250,000 clones, of which around 80% were detected only once. The ten largest make up 15% to 20% of the sample.

Whole blood was collected in K2EDTA tubes by collaborating institutions according to the institutions' own protocols. For TCRbeta analysis, collaborator samples were shipped as frozen whole blood, as isolated PBMCs, or as DNA extracted from either sample type. The CDR3, cysteine through phenylalanine, is 13 amino acids long. This entry keeps only the CDR3 DNA: 39 bases, framed from base 1. V is trimmed back by 8 bases and J by 6 bases, and the junction contains 6 bases that no gene match accounts for. CDR1 and CDR2 are drawn from the germline V gene: MNHEY, SVGAGI. In the case of this clone: Its antigen is still unknown. Per-nucleotide qualities are absent, and no much larger clonotype sits a single base away.

This receptor was obtained from a woman of 80 years or more with active or convalescent COVID-19. The chain uses TRBV6-5 and TRBJ2-1; 8 junctional bases match TRBD2. Sequencing input: peripheral blood. DNA sequence: TGTGCCAGCCTTCCCAGCGGGGGCAATGAGCAGTTCTTC. Protein translation: CASLPSGGNEQFF.